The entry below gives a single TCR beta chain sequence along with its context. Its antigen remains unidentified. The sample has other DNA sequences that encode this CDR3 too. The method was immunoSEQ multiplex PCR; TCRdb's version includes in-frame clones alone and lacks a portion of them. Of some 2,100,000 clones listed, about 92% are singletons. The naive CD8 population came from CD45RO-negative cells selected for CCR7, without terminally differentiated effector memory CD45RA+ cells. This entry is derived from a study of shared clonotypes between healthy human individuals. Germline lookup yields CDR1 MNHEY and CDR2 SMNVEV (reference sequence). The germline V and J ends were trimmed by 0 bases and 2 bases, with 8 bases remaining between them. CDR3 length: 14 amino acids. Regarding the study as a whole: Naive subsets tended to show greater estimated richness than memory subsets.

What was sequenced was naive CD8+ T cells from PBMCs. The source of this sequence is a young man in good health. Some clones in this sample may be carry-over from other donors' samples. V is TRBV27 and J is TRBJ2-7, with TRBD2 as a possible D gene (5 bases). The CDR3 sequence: CASSLSAGAYEQYF. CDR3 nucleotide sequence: TGTGCCAGCAGTTTATCAGCCGGGGCCTACGAGCAGTACTTC.